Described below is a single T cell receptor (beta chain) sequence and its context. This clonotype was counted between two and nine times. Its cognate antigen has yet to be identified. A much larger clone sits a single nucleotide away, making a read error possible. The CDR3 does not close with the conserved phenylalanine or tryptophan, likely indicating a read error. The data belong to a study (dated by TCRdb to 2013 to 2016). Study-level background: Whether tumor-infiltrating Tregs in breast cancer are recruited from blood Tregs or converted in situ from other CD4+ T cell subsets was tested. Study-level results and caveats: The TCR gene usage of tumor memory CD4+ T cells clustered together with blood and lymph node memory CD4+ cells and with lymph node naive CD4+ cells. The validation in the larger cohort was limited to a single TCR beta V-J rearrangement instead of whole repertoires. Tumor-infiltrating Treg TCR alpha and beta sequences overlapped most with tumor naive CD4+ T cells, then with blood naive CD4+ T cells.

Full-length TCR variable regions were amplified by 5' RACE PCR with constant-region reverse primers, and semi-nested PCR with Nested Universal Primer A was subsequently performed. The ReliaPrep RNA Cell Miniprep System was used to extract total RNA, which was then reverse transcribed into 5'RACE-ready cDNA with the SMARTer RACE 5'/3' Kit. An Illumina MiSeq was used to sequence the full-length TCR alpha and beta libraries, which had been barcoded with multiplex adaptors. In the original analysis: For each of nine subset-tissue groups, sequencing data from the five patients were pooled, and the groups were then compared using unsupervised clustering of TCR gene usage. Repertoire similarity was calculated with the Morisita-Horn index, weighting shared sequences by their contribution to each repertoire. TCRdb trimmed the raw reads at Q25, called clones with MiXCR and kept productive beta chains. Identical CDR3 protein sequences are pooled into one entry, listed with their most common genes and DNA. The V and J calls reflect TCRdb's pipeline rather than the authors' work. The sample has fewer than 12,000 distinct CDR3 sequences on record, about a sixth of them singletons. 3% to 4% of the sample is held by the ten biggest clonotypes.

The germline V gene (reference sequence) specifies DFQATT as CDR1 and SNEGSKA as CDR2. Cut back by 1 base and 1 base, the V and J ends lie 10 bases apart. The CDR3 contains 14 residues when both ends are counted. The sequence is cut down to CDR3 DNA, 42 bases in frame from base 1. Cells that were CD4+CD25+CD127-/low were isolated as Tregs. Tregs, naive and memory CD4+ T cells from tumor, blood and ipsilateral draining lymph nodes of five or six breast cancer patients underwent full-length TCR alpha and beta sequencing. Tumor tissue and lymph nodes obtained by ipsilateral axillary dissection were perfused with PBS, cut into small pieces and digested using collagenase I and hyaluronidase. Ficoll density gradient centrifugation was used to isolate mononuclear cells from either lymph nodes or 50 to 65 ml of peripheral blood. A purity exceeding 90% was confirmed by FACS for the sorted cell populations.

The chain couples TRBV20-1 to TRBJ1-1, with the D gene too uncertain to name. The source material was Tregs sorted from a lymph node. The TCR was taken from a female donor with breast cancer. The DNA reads TGCAGTGCTAGAGCCCGAATCAAGAACACTGAAGCTTTCCTT. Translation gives CSARARIKNTEAFL.